The 8 T cell receptor beta chains below all came from one sample that was sequenced in a study of radiation and T cells in renal cell carcinoma (dated by TCRdb to about 2020). The time point label on this specimen signifies: baseline pretreatment blood. Reading the label with the study, this specimen's treatment or condition is: 15 Gy SBRT to primary tumor, nephrectomy 4 weeks later. The method was the immunoSEQ multiplex PCR assay. TCRdb holds this immuneACCESS table with in-frame rearrangements only. Some clones are missing; in checked studies, unresolved V genes explain under half, and the rest has no known cause. For this sample there are about 140,000 clones; less than 90% appear just once. The top ten clones comprise approximately 22% of the sample. This specimen consisted of blood, obtained from a patient whose treatment included radiotherapy and nephrectomy. These receptors were obtained from a woman aged 45-59 years with renal cell carcinoma.

This CDR3 is CASKAGTSTDTQYF. The CDR3 DNA reads as TGTGCCAGCAAAGCGGGGACTAGCACAGATACGCAGTATTTT. The rearrangement joins TRBV2 to TRBJ2-3, with 7 positions matching TRBD2. Looked up from germline, CDR1 is SNHLY and CDR2 is FYNNEI. Trimming took 7 bases from V and 0 from J; bases not matched to a gene: 4. This CDR3 is 14 amino acids long. Based on the CDR3 plus reference TRBV2 and TRBJ2-3, the full variable domain is EPEVTQTPSHQVTQMGQEVILRCVPISNHLYFYWYRQILGQKVEFLVSFYNNEISEKSEIFDDQFSVERPDGSNFTLKIRSTKLEDSAMYFCASKAGTSTDTQYFGPGTRLTVL.

The chain has TRBV21-1 and TRBJ2-3; no check of the table's D call, TRBD2, against the DNA was made. TRBV21-1 constitutes a pseudogene. The CDR3 totals 16 residues. The CDR3 DNA reads as TGTGCCAGCAGCAAAGCCGAACTTCAACGGGGGGATACGCAGTATTTT. Residues: CASSKAELQRGDTQYF.

The chain has TRBV19 and TRBJ1-1; D remains ambiguous. V was pared by 1 base and J by 1 base, with 7 bases between. CDR1 LNHDA and CDR2 SQIVND come from the germline V gene (reference sequence). The CDR3 loop spans 14 amino acids. CDR3 amino acids: CASSIGTPNTEAFF. CDR3 DNA: TGTGCCAGTAGTATAGGAACACCGAACACTGAAGCTTTCTTT.

This clone showed up just a few times. The chain uses TRBV5-1 and TRBJ1-3; D is ambiguous. Per the germline V gene, CDR1 is SGHRS and CDR2 is YFSETQ. This CDR3 contains 12 residues. Trimming took off 3 bases at V and 4 bases at J, with 5 bases between the two ends. The CDR3 DNA reads as TGCGCCAGCAGCTACGACGGAAACACCATATATTTT. This sequence encodes CASSYDGNTIYF.

The gene calls are TRBV28 and TRBJ1-1; D call uncertain. Germline loops: CDR1 MDHEN, CDR2 SYDVKM. Deletions cut 8 bases from V and 1 base from J, with 5 bases between. This CDR3 spans 11 amino acids. The CDR3 spells CASGWNTEAFF. For the CDR3, the DNA is TGTGCCAGCGGGTGGAACACTGAAGCTTTCTTT.

This clone was seen a single time. The CDR3 protein is CASSLGHRSYEQYF. The CDR3, as DNA: TGTGCCAGCAGTTTAGGGCACCGCTCCTACGAGCAGTACTTC. V gene TRBV27 combines with J gene TRBJ2-7; D unclear. The V end was cut by 2 bases, the J end by 0 bases, with 8 bases between. Germline CDR1 and CDR2: MNHEY and SMNVEV (reference sequence). The CDR3 runs to 14 residues.

The chain combines TRBV10-2 with TRBJ1-1; 7 bases map to TRBD1. The V gene end was trimmed by 6 bases and the J gene end by 1 base; junction bases not matched to a gene: 2. In germline, CDR1 is WSHSY, CDR2 SAAADI. The CDR3 runs 13 residues. The CDR3 DNA sequence: TGCGCCAGCAGGTCAGGGGGGAACACTGAAGCTTTCTTT. The encoded protein is CASRSGGNTEAFF.

The chain couples TRBV29-1 to TRBJ2-3; 10 bases fit TRBD2. Germline trimming cut 4 bases from V and 6 bases from J; bases unmatched to any gene: 1. The CDR3 spans 12 residues. Germline V gene data show CDR1 as SQVTM and CDR2 as ANQGSEA. DNA for the CDR3: TGCAGCGTTGGTAGCGGGAGGGATACGCAGTATTTT. This translates into CSVGSGRDTQYF.